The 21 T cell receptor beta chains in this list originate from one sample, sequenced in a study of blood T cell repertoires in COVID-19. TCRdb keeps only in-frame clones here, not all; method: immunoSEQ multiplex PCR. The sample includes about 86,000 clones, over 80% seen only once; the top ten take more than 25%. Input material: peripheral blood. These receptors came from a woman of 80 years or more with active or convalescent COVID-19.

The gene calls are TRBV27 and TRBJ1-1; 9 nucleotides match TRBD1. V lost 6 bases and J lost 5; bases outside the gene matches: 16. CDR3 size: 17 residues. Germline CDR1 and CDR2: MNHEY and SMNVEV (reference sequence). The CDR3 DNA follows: TGTGCCAGCAGCGATGCCCCGGGACAGGGATATCGAACTGAAGCTTTCTTT. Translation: CASSDAPGQGYRTEAFF.

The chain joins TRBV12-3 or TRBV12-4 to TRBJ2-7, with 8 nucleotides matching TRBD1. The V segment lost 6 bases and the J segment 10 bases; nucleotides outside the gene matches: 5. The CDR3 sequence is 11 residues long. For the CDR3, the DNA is TGTGCCAGCAGCCGGGACAGGATCCAGTACTTC. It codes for CASSRDRIQYF.

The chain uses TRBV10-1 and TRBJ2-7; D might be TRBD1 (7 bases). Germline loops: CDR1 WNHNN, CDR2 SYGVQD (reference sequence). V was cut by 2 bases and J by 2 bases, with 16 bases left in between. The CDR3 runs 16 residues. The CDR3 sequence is CASSEGGWTGAYEQYF. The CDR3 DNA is TGCGCCAGCAGTGAGGGGGGGTGGACAGGAGCCTACGAGCAGTACTTC.

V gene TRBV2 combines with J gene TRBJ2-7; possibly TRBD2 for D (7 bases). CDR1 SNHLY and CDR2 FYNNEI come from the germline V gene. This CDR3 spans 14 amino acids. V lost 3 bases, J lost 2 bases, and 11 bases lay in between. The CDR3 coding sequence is TGTGCCAGCAGTGACGGGGGGCTGACCTACGAGCAGTACTTC. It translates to CASSDGGLTYEQYF.

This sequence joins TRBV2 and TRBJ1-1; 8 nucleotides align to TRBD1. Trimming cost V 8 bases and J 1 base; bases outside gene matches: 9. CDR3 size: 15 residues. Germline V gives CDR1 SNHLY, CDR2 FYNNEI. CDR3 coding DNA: TGTGCCAGCTTAAACCAGGGACAGGCGAACACTGAAGCTTTCTTT. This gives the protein CASLNQGQANTEAFF.

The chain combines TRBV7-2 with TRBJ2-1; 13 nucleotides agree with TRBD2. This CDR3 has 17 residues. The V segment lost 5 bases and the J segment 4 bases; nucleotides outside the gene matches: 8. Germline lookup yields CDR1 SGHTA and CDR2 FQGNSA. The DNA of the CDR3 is TGTGCCAGCAGCCAAGGGACTAGCGGGATCTCATACAATGAGCAGTTCTTC. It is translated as CASSQGTSGISYNEQFF.

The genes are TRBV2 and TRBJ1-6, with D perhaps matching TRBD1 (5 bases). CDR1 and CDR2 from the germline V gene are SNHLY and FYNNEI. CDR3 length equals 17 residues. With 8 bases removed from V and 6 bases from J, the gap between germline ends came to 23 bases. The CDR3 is CASQGPRGARGNSPLHF. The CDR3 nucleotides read TGTGCCAGCCAGGGACCACGCGGGGCTCGTGGTAATTCACCCCTCCACTTT.

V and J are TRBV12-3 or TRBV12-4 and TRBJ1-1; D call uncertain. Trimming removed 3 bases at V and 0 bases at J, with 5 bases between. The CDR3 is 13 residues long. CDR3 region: CASSFELNTEAFF. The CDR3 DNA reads TGTGCCAGCAGTTTTGAGCTGAACACTGAAGCTTTCTTT.

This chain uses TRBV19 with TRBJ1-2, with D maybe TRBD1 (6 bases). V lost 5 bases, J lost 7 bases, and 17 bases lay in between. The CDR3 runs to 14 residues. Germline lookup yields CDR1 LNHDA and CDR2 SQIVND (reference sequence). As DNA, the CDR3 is TGTGCCAGTAGTGTCCCCCAGGGAGGGGGTGGCTACACCTTC. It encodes CASSVPQGGGGYTF.

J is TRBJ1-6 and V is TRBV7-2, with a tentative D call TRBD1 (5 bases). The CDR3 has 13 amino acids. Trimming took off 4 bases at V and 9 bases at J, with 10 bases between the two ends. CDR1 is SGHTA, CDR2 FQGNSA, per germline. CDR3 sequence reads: CASSSLGGSPLHF. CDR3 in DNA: TGTGCCAGCAGCTCCCTGGGGGGTTCACCCCTCCACTTT. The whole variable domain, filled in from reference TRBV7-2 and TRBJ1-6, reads GAGVSQSPSNKVTEKGKDVELRCDPISGHTALYWYRQSLGQGLEFLIYFQGNSAPDKSGLPSDRFSAERTGGSVSTLTIQRTQQEDSAVYLCASSSLGGSPLHFGNGTRLTVT.

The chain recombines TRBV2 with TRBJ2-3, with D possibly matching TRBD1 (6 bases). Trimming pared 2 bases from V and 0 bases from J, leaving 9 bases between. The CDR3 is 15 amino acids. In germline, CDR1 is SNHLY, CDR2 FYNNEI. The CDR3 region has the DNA TGTGCCAGCAGTGAACGGGACACTAGCACAGATACGCAGTATTTT. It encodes CASSERDTSTDTQYF.

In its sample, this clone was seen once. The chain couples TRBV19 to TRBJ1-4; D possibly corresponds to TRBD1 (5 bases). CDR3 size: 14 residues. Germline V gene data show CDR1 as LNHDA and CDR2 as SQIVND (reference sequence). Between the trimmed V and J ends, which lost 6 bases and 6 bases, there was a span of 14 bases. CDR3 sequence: CASSPSWGDEKLFF. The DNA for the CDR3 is TGTGCCAGTAGCCCTTCTTGGGGGGATGAAAAACTGTTTTTT.

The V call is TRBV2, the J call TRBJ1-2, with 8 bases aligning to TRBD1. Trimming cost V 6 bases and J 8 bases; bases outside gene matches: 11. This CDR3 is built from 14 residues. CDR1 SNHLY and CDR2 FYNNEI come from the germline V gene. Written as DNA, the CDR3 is TGTGCCAGCAGGGGGGTTCGGACAGGGCAGGGCTACACCTTC. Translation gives CASRGVRTGQGYTF.

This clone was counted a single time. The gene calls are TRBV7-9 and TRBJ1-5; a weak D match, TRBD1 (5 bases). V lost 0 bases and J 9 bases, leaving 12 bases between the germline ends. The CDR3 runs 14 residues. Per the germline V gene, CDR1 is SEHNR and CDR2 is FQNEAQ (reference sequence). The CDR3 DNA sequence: TGTGCCAGCAGCTTAGCGACAGAGAAGCCGCCCCAGCATTTT. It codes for CASSLATEKPPQHF. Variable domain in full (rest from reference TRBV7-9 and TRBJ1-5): DTGVSQNPRHKITKRGQNVTFRCDPISEHNRLYWYRQTLGQGPEFLTYFQNEAQLEKSRLLSDRFSAERPKGSFSTLEIQRTEQGDSAMYLCASSLATEKPPQHFGDGTRLSIL.

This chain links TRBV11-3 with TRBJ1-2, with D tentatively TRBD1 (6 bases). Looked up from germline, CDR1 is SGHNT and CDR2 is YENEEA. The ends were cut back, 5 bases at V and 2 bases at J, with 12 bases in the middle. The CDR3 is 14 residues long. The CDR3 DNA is TGTGCCAGCAGCCCTAGACAGGCCAACTATGGCTACACCTTC. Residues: CASSPRQANYGYTF.

The CDR3 reads CASSQTTGVVYEQYF. CDR3 nucleotides: TGTGCCAGCAGCCAAACGACAGGGGTGGTCTACGAGCAGTACTTC. The V and J genes are TRBV4-2 and TRBJ2-7, with 8 bases that match TRBD1. The germline V gene has CDR1 LGHNA and CDR2 YNFKEQ. V shed 2 bases and J 3 bases; nucleotides not matched to a gene: 6. This CDR3 is built from 15 residues.

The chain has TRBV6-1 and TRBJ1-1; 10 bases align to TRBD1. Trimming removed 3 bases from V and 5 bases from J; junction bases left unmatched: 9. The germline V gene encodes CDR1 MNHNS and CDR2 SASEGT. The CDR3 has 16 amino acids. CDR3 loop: CASSERTGGLGTEAFF. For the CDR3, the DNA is TGTGCCAGCAGTGAGAGGACAGGGGGTCTCGGGACTGAAGCTTTCTTT.

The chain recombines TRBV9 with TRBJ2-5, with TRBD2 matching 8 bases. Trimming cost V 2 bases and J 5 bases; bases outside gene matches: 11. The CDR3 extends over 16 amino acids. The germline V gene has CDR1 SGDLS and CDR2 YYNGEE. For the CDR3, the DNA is TGTGCCAGCAGCGTGGGGGCGGGGGGCGGTTTGGAGACCCAGTACTTC. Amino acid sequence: CASSVGAGGGLETQYF.

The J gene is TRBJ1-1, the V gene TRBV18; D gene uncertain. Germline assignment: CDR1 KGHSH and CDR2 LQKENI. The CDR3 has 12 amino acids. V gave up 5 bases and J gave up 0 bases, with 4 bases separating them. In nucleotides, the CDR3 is TGTGCCAGCTCAGCGGTGAACACTGAAGCTTTCTTT. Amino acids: CASSAVNTEAFF.

In DNA, the CDR3 is TGTGCCAGCAGCTTAGCGGGGGGACTAGCGACAGATACGCAGTATTTT. Its translation is CASSLAGGLATDTQYF. V is TRBV7-6 and J is TRBJ2-3; 10 nucleotides line up with TRBD2. After removal of 0 bases from V and 3 bases from J, the junction contained 3 bases not matched to a gene. The CDR3 sequence is 16 residues long. Germline CDR1 is SGHVS and CDR2 is FNYEAQ.

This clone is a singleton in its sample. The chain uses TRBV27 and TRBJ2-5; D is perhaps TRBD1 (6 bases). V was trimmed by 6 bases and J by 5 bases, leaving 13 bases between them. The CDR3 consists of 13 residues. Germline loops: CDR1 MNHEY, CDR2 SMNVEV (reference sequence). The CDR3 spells CASSKQGRETQYF. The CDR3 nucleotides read TGTGCCAGCAGCAAACAGGGTCGGGAGACCCAGTACTTC.